Below are 15 T cell receptor beta chains sequenced from a single sample in a study of blood T cell repertoires in COVID-19. TCRdb keeps only in-frame clones here, not all; method: immunoSEQ multiplex PCR. Of 70,000 to 75,000 clones in the sample, 80% to 90% are singletons; the top ten hold around 4.8%. The sequenced sample consisted of peripheral blood. The receptors originated from a woman older than 75 with active or convalescent COVID-19.

The chain employs TRBV19 and TRBJ1-2, with TRBD1 identical over 9 bases. Per germline, CDR1 LNHDA and CDR2 SQIVND (reference sequence). The CDR3 spans 15 residues. Trimming cost V 4 bases and J 2 bases; bases outside gene matches: 5. Here the CDR3 reads CASSKATGGNYGYTF. DNA of the CDR3: TGTGCCAGTAGTAAGGCGACAGGGGGGAACTATGGCTACACCTTC. The variable domain in full, with the rest retrieved from reference TRBV19 and TRBJ1-2, is DGGITQSPKYLFRKEGQNVTLSCEQNLNHDAMYWYRQDPGQGLRLIYYSQIVNDFQKGDIAEGYSVSREKKESFPLTVTSAQKNPTAFYLCASSKATGGNYGYTFGSGTRLTVV.

This clone came up once. V gene TRBV15 combines with J gene TRBJ1-5, with D possibly being TRBD1 (6 bases). Trimming cost V 9 bases and J 5 bases, with 23 bases left between them. The CDR3 sequence is 16 residues long. Germline assignment: CDR1 LNHNV and CDR2 YYDKDF (reference sequence). CDR3 in amino acids: CATLRGGRGPDQPQHF. In DNA, the CDR3 is TGTGCCACACTCAGGGGAGGGCGGGGTCCGGATCAGCCCCAGCATTTT.

The V gene is TRBV28, the J gene TRBJ2-4, with TRBD1 matching 11 bases. J was trimmed by 2 bases and V by 4 bases; bases with no gene match: 4. The CDR3 has 16 amino acids. Germline V lookup: CDR1 MDHEN, CDR2 SYDVKM. CDR3 region: CASSSGQGGTKNIQYF. The CDR3 DNA sequence: TGTGCCAGCAGTTCGGGACAGGGGGGGACCAAAAACATTCAGTACTTC.

The chain couples TRBV6-5 to TRBJ1-1; 7 nucleotides agree with TRBD1. This CDR3 comprises 13 residues. V trimming: 4 bases; J trimming: 1 base; junction bases outside the gene matches: 0. Germline CDR1 MNHEY, CDR2 SVGAGI. CDR3 residues: CASSWTGNTEAFF. Here the CDR3 DNA reads TGTGCCAGCAGTTGGACAGGGAACACTGAAGCTTTCTTT.

This clone was seen a handful of times. The chain is built from TRBV4-2 and TRBJ1-2; 8 bases are shared with TRBD1. The germline gives CDR1 LGHNA, CDR2 YNFKEQ. J was trimmed by 3 bases and V by 1 base; bases with no gene match: 1. The CDR3 has 14 residues. The CDR3, as DNA: TGTGCCAGCAGCCAAGCGGGACAGGACTATGGCTACACCTTC. Encoded protein: CASSQAGQDYGYTF.

The chain is built from TRBV18 and TRBJ1-5; D ambiguous. The CDR3 loop spans 16 amino acids. Germline loops: CDR1 KGHSH, CDR2 LQKENI. V was pared by 2 bases and J by 1 base, with 12 bases between. CDR3: CASSPSPPLSNQPQHF. CDR3 coding DNA: TGTGCCAGCTCACCATCCCCCCCTCTAAGCAATCAGCCCCAGCATTTT.

The V gene is TRBV20-1, the J gene TRBJ2-4; 15 bases are a match to TRBD2. J lost 2 bases, V lost 3 bases, and 11 bases had no gene match. The germline V gene has CDR1 DFQATT and CDR2 SNEGSKA (reference sequence). The CDR3 covers 19 residues. CDR3 sequence: CSASYGGLAGGMTKNIQYF. DNA for the CDR3: TGCAGTGCTAGTTACGGCGGACTAGCGGGGGGGATGACCAAAAACATTCAGTACTTC.

The chain uses TRBV9 and TRBJ1-1; D is unclear. Germline assignment: CDR1 SGDLS and CDR2 YYNGEE. This CDR3 contains 17 residues. Trimming left V 1 base short and J 0 bases short, with 16 bases between. In DNA form, the CDR3 reads TGTGCCAGCAGCGTAACAACTACGGGGATTATGAACACTGAAGCTTTCTTT. This translates into CASSVTTTGIMNTEAFF.

The chain combines TRBV28 with TRBJ2-3; D possibly corresponds to TRBD2 (5 bases). The CDR3 totals 15 residues. V lost 5 bases and J 6 bases, leaving 18 bases between the germline ends. The germline gives CDR1 MDHEN, CDR2 SYDVKM. The DNA for the CDR3 is TGTGCCAGCAGTGCAACTTGGGAGACGGGGGATACGCAGTATTTT. It codes for CASSATWETGDTQYF.

The chain is built from TRBV12-5 and TRBJ1-6; D call uncertain. Germline V gene sequence: CDR1 LGHNT, CDR2 FRNRAP. CDR3 length equals 13 residues. Trimming removed 1 base at V and 8 bases at J, with 6 bases between. CDR3 coding DNA: TGTGCTAGTGGTTTGGCTCCCTATTCACCCCTCCACTTT. Its protein is CASGLAPYSPLHF.

V gene TRBV30 combines with J gene TRBJ2-1, with 9 nucleotides matching TRBD1. CDR3 length: 13 amino acids. The ends lost 4 bases at V and 8 bases at J; junction bases unmatched: 6. Germline V lookup: CDR1 GTSNPN, CDR2 SVGIG (reference sequence). For the CDR3, the DNA is TGTGCCTGGACCCGGACAGGGGCGGATGAGCAGTTCTTC. This gives the protein CAWTRTGADEQFF.

The chain joins TRBV19 to TRBJ1-2, with TRBD1 matching over 8 bases. Germline V CDR1 and CDR2: LNHDA, SQIVND (reference sequence). The CDR3 spans 15 residues. The V gene end was trimmed by 6 bases and the J gene end by 2 bases; junction bases not matched to a gene: 8. CDR3: CASRHGQGYNYGYTF. DNA of the CDR3: TGTGCCAGTAGGCACGGACAGGGATACAACTATGGCTACACCTTC.

The chain employs TRBV5-1 and TRBJ1-1, with 11 nucleotides matching TRBD1. In germline, CDR1 is SGHRS, CDR2 YFSETQ. The CDR3 length is 14 residues. The V gene end was trimmed by 0 bases and the J gene end by 7 bases; junction bases not matched to a gene: 2. Here the CDR3 reads CASSLGTGGIEAFF. The CDR3, as DNA: TGCGCCAGCAGCTTGGGGACAGGGGGCATTGAAGCTTTCTTT. Supplemented by reference TRBV5-1 and TRBJ1-1, the full variable domain reads KAGVTQTPRYLIKTRGQQVTLSCSPISGHRSVSWYQQTPGQGLQFLFEYFSETQRNKGNFPGRFSGRQFSNSRSEMNVSTLELGDSALYLCASSLGTGGIEAFFGQGTRLTVV.

The chain links TRBV28 to TRBJ2-6; D is possibly TRBD2 (7 bases). Germline CDR1 reads MDHEN; CDR2 reads SYDVKM. This CDR3 contains 17 residues. V was shortened by 5 bases and J by 0 bases, with 14 bases between the two germline ends. As DNA, the CDR3 is TGTGCCAGCAGTAGGGGGGGACCAAACTCTGGGGCCAACGTCCTGACTTTC. The encoded protein is CASSRGGPNSGANVLTF.

The chain uses TRBV10-3 and TRBJ1-6; 9 bases are a match to TRBD1. The CDR3 sequence is 16 residues long. Germline V gene sequence: CDR1 ENHRY, CDR2 SYGVKD. V shed 5 bases and J 4 bases; nucleotides not matched to a gene: 6. The CDR3 bases are TGTGCCATCAGTAACAAACAGGGGGCGTATAATTCACCCCTCCACTTT. It specifies CAISNKQGAYNSPLHF.